The sample holds many counts of the clone carrying this TCR beta chain. What it recognizes is unknown. The data belong to a study of molecular identifiers for immune sequencing clone quantification. Notes on the study in general: Over 98% of effector molecules, but under 1% in naive cells, were held by clones with more than 20 RNA copies. Highly expanded clone sizes could end up underestimated if a barcode were shared by identical TCR molecules.

The V end lost 2 bases, the J end lost 5 bases, and 7 bases lay between the germline ends. Germline lookup yields CDR1 SEHNR and CDR2 FQNEAQ (reference sequence). The CDR3 runs 13 residues. TCRdb called the PCR reads again in MiXCR, with one record for every CDR3 protein. The data contain some 66,000 distinct CDR3 sequences, 15% to 20% of them seen just once; the ten biggest clones take up about 1.5%. Sorting was used to obtain naive CD8 T cells (CD8+CD4-CCR7+CD45RA+). The chain links TRBV7-9 to TRBJ2-1; D gene unclear. The sequence derives from a human donor in good health. Some libraries in this study had Jurkat cell RNA spiked in. Sequenced material: naive CD8+ T cells from blood, with Jurkat cell RNA spiked in. Subset: FACS-sorted CD8+CD4-CCR7+CD45RA+ naive T cells. This CDR3 reads CASSLSLDNEQFF. The CDR3 DNA reads as TGTGCCAGCAGCTTATCCCTGGACAATGAGCAGTTCTTC.